The text below deals with one TCR beta chain. Antigen unknown. This record comes from a study of T cell responses to AZD1222 COVID-19 vaccine. Findings and limits, study-wide: Clonal diversity was possibly underestimated, and the donors were mostly white British, with more females. Epitopes outside B.1.351 and B.1.1.7 mutated regions reportedly drew nearly half of spike TCRs. Spike-wide coverage was observed for vaccine-associated CD4 TCRs, with dominant responses at 160-218 and 743-854.

The germline gives CDR1 MNHEY, CDR2 SMNVEV (reference sequence). V was shortened by 5 bases and J by 4 bases, with 21 bases between the two germline ends. CDR3 size: 16 residues. Profiling relied on immunoSEQ multiplex PCR, and the TCRdb table lists in-frame clones only, not all of them. Of about 110,000 clones in the sample, approximately 89% were seen once. The chain uses TRBV27 and TRBJ2-7, with D possibly TRBD1 on 5 matching bases. This clonotype was sampled from an adult in good health. The source was peripheral blood, collected on day 0 of MenACWY control vaccination. DNA for the CDR3: TGTGCCAGCAGTCACCGACATCCTGGGGCTGGGTACGAGCAGTACTTC. Translation gives CASSHRHPGAGYEQYF.